Following are 27 T cell receptor beta chains from one sample sequenced in a study of cytomegalovirus exposure and HLA in healthy donors. Clones were sequenced by immunoSEQ multiplex PCR, and TCRdb holds only the in-frame ones, with some missing. The sample carries roughly 65,000 clones, around 90% recorded once. Sequenced material: PBMCs. Every receptor here comes from a man younger than 35 in good health and CMV-seronegative.

V gene TRBV6-5 combines with J gene TRBJ2-5; 12 positions agree with TRBD2. This CDR3 has 16 residues. V trimming: 0 bases; J trimming: 2 bases; junction bases outside the gene matches: 1. Germline V gene data show CDR1 as MNHEY and CDR2 as SVGAGI. CDR3 in DNA: TGTGCCAGCAGTTACTCCGGGACTAGCGGGCAAGAGACCCAGTACTTC. Its translation is CASSYSGTSGQETQYF.

This clone has a single count. The chain uses TRBV5-5 and TRBJ1-2; tentatively, D is TRBD1 (6 bases). CDR1 and CDR2 from the germline V gene are SGHKS and YYEKEE (reference sequence). The V end was cut by 3 bases, the J end by 4 bases, with 19 bases between. This CDR3 comprises 16 residues. The CDR3 DNA is TGTGCCAGCAGCTCCACAGGGTCGAGATCTTCCTATGGCTACACCTTC. It specifies CASSSTGSRSSYGYTF.

This rearrangement joins TRBV30 to TRBJ1-2; TRBD1 matches at 9 bases. The V segment lost 5 bases and the J segment 1 base; nucleotides outside the gene matches: 5. The CDR3 is 14 residues long. Germline V gene lookup returns CDR1 GTSNPN and CDR2 SVGIG (reference sequence). Here the CDR3 reads CAWQTGGFNYGYTF. CDR3 in DNA: TGTGCCTGGCAGACAGGGGGATTTAACTATGGCTACACCTTC.

The V call is TRBV6-4, the J call TRBJ1-4; D call uncertain. The V gene lost 5 bases and the J gene lost 5 bases, with 15 bases spanning the gap. The CDR3 spans 15 residues. Germline lookup yields CDR1 MRHNA and CDR2 SNTAGT. The CDR3 nucleotides are TGTGCCAGCAGTAGCGGATCGGGTCACAATGAAAAACTGTTTTTT. This translates into CASSSGSGHNEKLFF.

The chain joins TRBV2 to TRBJ2-5, with 7 bases lining up with TRBD1. The CDR3 runs to 14 residues. Trimming cost V 4 bases and J 1 base; bases outside gene matches: 3. From germline, CDR1 is SNHLY and CDR2 FYNNEI. The CDR3 region has the DNA TGTGCCAGCAGTGGACAGGGCACCCAAGAGACCCAGTACTTC. It encodes CASSGQGTQETQYF.

The chain employs TRBV2 and TRBJ1-4; 8 bases agree with TRBD1. The germline V gene has CDR1 SNHLY and CDR2 FYNNEI. The CDR3 runs to 15 residues. Losses at the gene ends were 4 bases for V and 4 bases for J; bases not matched to a gene: 5. The CDR3 sequence: CASSASGGFNEKLFF. The DNA for the CDR3 is TGTGCCAGCAGTGCATCAGGGGGCTTTAATGAAAAACTGTTTTTT.

This sequence joins TRBV27 and TRBJ2-4; 8 bases are shared with TRBD2. The trim removed 4 bases at V and 0 bases at J, leaving 5 bases unmatched. Germline CDR1 is MNHEY and CDR2 is SMNVEV (reference sequence). The CDR3 runs to 16 residues. CDR3: CASSYPSGLAKNIQYF. Here the CDR3 DNA reads TGTGCCAGCAGTTACCCTAGCGGGCTAGCCAAAAACATTCAGTACTTC.

CDR3 protein: CSVLRQGALGYTF. The CDR3 DNA reads as TGCAGCGTGTTAAGACAGGGGGCTTTGGGCTACACCTTC. The chain uses TRBV29-1 and TRBJ1-2; 10 nucleotides match TRBD1. Germline loops: CDR1 SQVTM, CDR2 ANQGSEA. V shed 6 bases and J 8 bases; nucleotides not matched to a gene: 9. The CDR3 length is 13 residues. Supplemented by reference TRBV29-1 and TRBJ1-2, the full variable domain reads SAVISQKPSRDICQRGTSLTIQCQVDSQVTMMFWYRQQPGQSLTLIATANQGSEATYESGFVIDKFPISRPNLTFSTLTVSNMSPEDSSIYLCSVLRQGALGYTFGSGTRLTVV.

The chain uses TRBV29-1 and TRBJ2-7; TRBD1 agrees at 7 bases. V lost 6 bases to trimming and J lost 3 bases; unmatched junction nucleotides: 8. The germline V gene encodes CDR1 SQVTM and CDR2 ANQGSEA. The CDR3 sequence is 13 residues long. The CDR3 here is CSVTGAGGYEQYF. The CDR3 DNA reads TGCAGCGTCACCGGGGCAGGGGGCTACGAGCAGTACTTC.

The rearrangement uses TRBV7-9 and TRBJ2-7; 8 nucleotides agree with TRBD2. The CDR3 contains 16 residues. The germline V gene has CDR1 SEHNR and CDR2 FQNEAQ (reference sequence). With V trimmed by 7 bases and J by 2 bases, 13 bases remained unmatched. Written as DNA, the CDR3 is TGTGCCAGCAAACCGGGGGGGGGTAGCGGTACCTACGAGCAGTACTTC. Protein sequence: CASKPGGGSGTYEQYF.

J is TRBJ2-7 and V is TRBV6-1, with 10 bases lining up with TRBD1. Germline V lookup: CDR1 MNHNS, CDR2 SASEGT. This CDR3 contains 15 residues. Trimming took 7 bases from V and 2 from J; bases not matched to a gene: 8. The CDR3: CASNPGQGGTYEQYF. CDR3 sequence (DNA): TGTGCCAGCAACCCCGGACAGGGGGGGACCTACGAGCAGTACTTC.

The V and J genes are TRBV7-3 and TRBJ2-6; D is possibly TRBD1 (6 bases). The CDR3 length is 17 residues. Germline CDR1 is SGHTA and CDR2 is FQGTGA. Trimming removed 5 bases from V and 2 bases from J, with 16 bases in between. The chain's CDR3 is CASSPGVPAAGANVLTF. As DNA, the CDR3 is TGTGCCAGCAGCCCAGGGGTCCCGGCGGCTGGGGCCAACGTCCTGACTTTC.

This clone was observed a handful of times. The V call is TRBV27, the J call TRBJ1-1, with D perhaps matching TRBD1 (5 bases). Germline V gene lookup returns CDR1 MNHEY and CDR2 SMNVEV (reference sequence). The CDR3 is 12 amino acids. The V gene lost 7 bases and the J gene lost 4 bases, with 10 bases spanning the gap. CDR3 protein: CASKTAATEAFF. The CDR3, as DNA: TGTGCCAGCAAGACAGCCGCCACTGAAGCTTTCTTT.

The chain links TRBV7-2 to TRBJ2-7; a possible D gene is TRBD2 (7 bases). The germline CDR1 and CDR2 sequences are SGHTA and FQGNSA. Trimming cost V 4 bases and J 5 bases, with 18 bases left between them. CDR3 length: 15 residues. CDR3 loop: CASSSQGGVQDEQYF. The DNA for the CDR3 is TGTGCCAGCAGCTCCCAAGGGGGGGTACAGGACGAGCAGTACTTC.

This chain links TRBV19 with TRBJ2-7, with 9 positions matching TRBD2. CDR1 LNHDA and CDR2 SQIVND come from the germline V gene (reference sequence). The V and J ends lost 3 bases and 4 bases, in that order; junction bases with no gene match: 1. The CDR3 loop spans 13 amino acids. CDR3 sequence reads: CASSMREGYEQYF. The CDR3 region has the DNA TGTGCCAGTAGTATGCGGGAGGGGTACGAGCAGTACTTC.

The gene calls are TRBV19 and TRBJ2-7, with D possibly being TRBD2 (5 bases). With 10 bases removed from V and 7 bases from J, the gap between germline ends came to 23 bases. The CDR3 has 14 amino acids. CDR1 LNHDA and CDR2 SQIVND come from the germline V gene (reference sequence). CDR3 nucleotide sequence: TGTGCCATTCGCCCGACAATAACTACGGGGGAGCAGTACTTC. Translation gives CAIRPTITTGEQYF.

The CDR3 spells CASSRSDRIEGGYTF. The CDR3 coding sequence is TGTGCCAGTAGTCGCTCCGACAGGATAGAAGGAGGCTACACCTTC. The chain joins TRBV19 to TRBJ1-2; perhaps TRBD1 as D (6 bases). V was clipped by 5 bases and J by 8 bases, with 21 bases between them. Germline loops: CDR1 LNHDA, CDR2 SQIVND (reference sequence). The CDR3 totals 15 residues.

The chain combines TRBV7-2 with TRBJ2-7; 7 bases line up with TRBD2. The CDR3 loop spans 14 amino acids. J gave up 4 bases and V 5 bases, and 8 bases lay outside the gene matches. Germline V gives CDR1 SGHTA, CDR2 FQGNSA. In DNA, the CDR3 is TGTGCCAGCAGCCTGGGAGGGCGCCCGTACGAGCAGTACTTC. This encodes CASSLGGRPYEQYF.

The V and J genes are TRBV19 and TRBJ2-1; TRBD2 matches at 13 bases. CDR3 size: 14 residues. V was pared by 4 bases and J by 6 bases, with 0 bases of the junction left unmatched. CDR1 is LNHDA and CDR2 is SQIVND in the germline V gene (reference sequence). The CDR3: CASSRTSGSNEQFF. The CDR3 DNA sequence: TGTGCCAGTAGTAGGACTAGCGGGAGCAATGAGCAGTTCTTC.

On this clone: At one boundary the junction diverges from the germline segment, which might be a read error. The gene calls are TRBV19 and TRBJ2-5; 10 bases match TRBD2. The CDR3 spans 17 residues. CDR1 and CDR2 (germline): LNHDA, SQIVND (reference sequence). CDR3 sequence: CASSMGKIAGGGETQYF. In DNA, the CDR3 is TGTGCCAGCAGTATGGGGAAGATAGCGGGAGGCGGAGAGACCCAGTACTTC.

This clone was picked up one time. The V gene is TRBV7-8, the J gene TRBJ2-7, with 7 nucleotides matching TRBD2. Per the germline V gene, CDR1 is SGHVS and CDR2 is FQNEAQ. This CDR3 is built from 14 residues. Trimming at V came to 0 bases and at J to 2 bases, leaving 1 base not matched to a gene. DNA for the CDR3: TGTGCCAGCAGCTTAGCCCTAGCGGCCTACGAGCAGTACTTC. Translation: CASSLALAAYEQYF.

The chain recombines TRBV7-8 with TRBJ2-7, with D maybe TRBD1 (5 bases). Germline V gene sequence: CDR1 SGHVS, CDR2 FQNEAQ. V was clipped by 1 base and J by 1 base, with 11 bases between them. The CDR3 consists of 15 residues. CDR3 nucleotides: TGTGCCAGCAGCTTAGGCAGGGCCGAATCCTACGAGCAGTACTTC. Its protein product is CASSLGRAESYEQYF.

V is TRBV29-1 and J is TRBJ2-1; 10 bases agree with TRBD2. The CDR3 runs to 15 residues. Germline lookup yields CDR1 SQVTM and CDR2 ANQGSEA. Trimming took 7 bases from V and 4 from J; bases not matched to a gene: 10. DNA of the CDR3: TGCAGCGCGGCTCTTGGGACTAGCGTTTACAATGAGCAGTTCTTC. Encoded protein: CSAALGTSVYNEQFF.

Only one count was recorded for this clone. J is TRBJ2-7 and V is TRBV7-8, with 12 bases fitting TRBD2. V gave up 3 bases and J gave up 6 bases; unmatched junction bases: 9. Germline V CDR1 and CDR2: SGHVS, FQNEAQ. There are 16 residues in the CDR3. CDR3 in amino acids: CASSLTSGSYLSEQYF. CDR3 sequence (DNA): TGTGCCAGCAGCTTGACTAGCGGGAGCTATCTCTCCGAGCAGTACTTC.

To note about this clone: The sample has other DNA sequences that encode this CDR3 too. The rearrangement links TRBV4-3 to TRBJ2-7; 7 bases line up with TRBD1. Per the germline V gene, CDR1 is LGHNA and CDR2 is YSLEER. The CDR3 runs 15 residues. Trimming at V came to 0 bases and at J to 3 bases, leaving 5 bases not matched to a gene. CDR3 bases: TGCGCCAGCAGCCAAGATAGGACAGGAAGCTACGAGCAGTACTTC. Amino acid sequence: CASSQDRTGSYEQYF.

This sequence joins TRBV18 and TRBJ2-1; possible D gene TRBD2, 5 bases. Germline V gives CDR1 KGHSH, CDR2 LQKENI. The CDR3 runs to 14 residues. V dropped 2 bases and J dropped 5 bases, with 10 bases sitting between them. The CDR3 DNA reads as TGTGCCAGCTCACCAAAGTCGAGGGACAATGAGCAGTTCTTC. As protein: CASSPKSRDNEQFF. Based on the CDR3 plus reference TRBV18 and TRBJ2-1, the full variable domain is NAGVMQNPRHLVRRRGQEARLRCSPMKGHSHVYWYRQLPEEGLKFMVYLQKENIIDESGMPKERFSAEFPKEGPSILRIQQVVRGDSAAYFCASSPKSRDNEQFFGPGTRLTVL.

The gene calls are TRBV29-1 and TRBJ2-5; the D gene is possibly TRBD1 (5 bases). The V gene's germline CDR1 is SQVTM and CDR2 ANQGSEA. The CDR3 spans 16 residues. V shed 0 bases and J shed 4 bases, with 18 bases lying between them. The CDR3 loop is CSVEDRRQPTRETQYF. The CDR3 DNA sequence: TGCAGCGTTGAAGATCGCCGACAGCCGACGCGAGAGACCCAGTACTTC.